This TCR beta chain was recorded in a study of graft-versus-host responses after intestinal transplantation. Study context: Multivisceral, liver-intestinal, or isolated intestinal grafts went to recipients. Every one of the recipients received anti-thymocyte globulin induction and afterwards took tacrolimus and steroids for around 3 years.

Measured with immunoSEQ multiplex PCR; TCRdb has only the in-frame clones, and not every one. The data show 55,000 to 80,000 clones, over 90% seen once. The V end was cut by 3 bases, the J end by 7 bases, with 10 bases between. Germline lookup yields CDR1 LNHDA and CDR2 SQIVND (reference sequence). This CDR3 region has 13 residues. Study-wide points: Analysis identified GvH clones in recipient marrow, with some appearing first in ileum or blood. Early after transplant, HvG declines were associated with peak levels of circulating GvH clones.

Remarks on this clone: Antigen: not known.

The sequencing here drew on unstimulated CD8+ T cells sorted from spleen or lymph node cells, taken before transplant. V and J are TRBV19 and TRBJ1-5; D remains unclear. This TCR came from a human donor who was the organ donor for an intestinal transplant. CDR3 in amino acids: CASSIRDGQPQHF. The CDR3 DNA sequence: TGTGCCAGTAGTATCCGGGATGGGCAGCCCCAGCATTTT.